The present TCR beta chain was sequenced within a study of cytomegalovirus exposure and HLA in healthy donors. Amplification used 60 Vbeta primers and 13 Jbeta primers. Some clones are missing from TCRdb's copy, which holds only in-frame ones; the method was immunoSEQ multiplex PCR. The table lists over 150,000 clones, over 80% of them singletons. Losses at the gene ends were 4 bases for V and 2 bases for J; bases not matched to a gene: 11. Germline V gives CDR1 SGHNT, CDR2 YYREEE (reference sequence). The CDR3 is made up of 17 amino acids. The chain carries TRBV5-4 and TRBJ2-5; 10 positions match TRBD2. The sequencing input was PBMCs. This receptor was obtained from a human donor in good health. The CDR3, as DNA: TGTGCCAGCAGCCCCCCTACTAGCGGGATAAGGCAAGAGACCCAGTACTTC. This encodes CASSPPTSGIRQETQYF.